This entry lists 9 T cell receptor beta chains sequenced from one sample in a study of cytomegalovirus exposure and HLA in healthy donors. Profiling relied on immunoSEQ multiplex PCR, and the TCRdb table lists in-frame clones only, not all of them. This sample has 100,000 to 150,000 clones, with about 96% found just once. Sequencing was performed on PBMCs. These receptors were obtained from a man aged 18-30 years in good health and CMV-seronegative.

The chain couples TRBV30 to TRBJ1-2, with 9 bases lining up with TRBD1. Germline values: CDR1 GTSNPN, CDR2 SVGIG (reference sequence). The CDR3 extends over 12 amino acids. J gave up 8 bases and V 8 bases, and 9 bases lay outside the gene matches. The CDR3, as DNA: TGTGCCAGGGACAGGGAGGTGAGGGGCTACACCTTC. Protein: CARDREVRGYTF.

This sequence joins TRBV6-1 and TRBJ2-7, with 9 bases that match TRBD1. V gave up 6 bases and J gave up 1 base; unmatched junction bases: 7. The CDR3 contains 15 residues. Germline CDR1 MNHNS, CDR2 SASEGT. The CDR3 loop reads CASRQGASSSYEQYF. DNA of the CDR3: TGTGCCAGCAGACAGGGGGCTTCATCATCCTACGAGCAGTACTTC.

This clone is a singleton in its sample. The chain employs TRBV6-5 and TRBJ1-4, with 7 nucleotides matching TRBD1. J gave up 5 bases and V 5 bases, and 8 bases lay outside the gene matches. The germline V gene has CDR1 MNHEY and CDR2 SVGAGI. This CDR3 spans 15 amino acids. The CDR3 loop is CASSGRDSYNEKLFF. CDR3 in DNA: TGTGCCAGCAGTGGCCGGGACAGCTACAATGAAAAACTGTTTTTT.

The chain's CDR3 is CASSLTSGPSNEQFF. For the CDR3, the DNA is TGTGCCAGCAGCCTCACTAGCGGACCCTCCAATGAGCAGTTCTTC. This sequence joins TRBV9 and TRBJ2-1, with 8 bases lining up with TRBD2. The CDR3 extends over 15 amino acids. J lost 6 bases, V lost 4 bases, and 9 bases had no gene match. The V gene's germline CDR1 is SGDLS and CDR2 YYNGEE.

J is TRBJ2-5 and V is TRBV14, with D perhaps matching TRBD1 (7 bases). Trimming stripped 2 bases from V and 7 bases from J, with 14 bases between. The germline V gene encodes CDR1 SGHDN and CDR2 FVKESK. CDR3 size: 14 residues. The CDR3, as DNA: TGTGCCAGCAGCCAATTACTAGCAGGGGGGACCCAGTACTTC. Its protein is CASSQLLAGGTQYF. Complete variable domain (other parts from reference TRBV14 and TRBJ2-5): EAGVTQFPSHSVIEKGQTVTLRCDPISGHDNLYWYRRVMGKEIKFLLHFVKESKQDESGMPNNRFLAERTGGTYSTLKVQPAELEDSGVYFCASSQLLAGGTQYFGPGTRLLVL.

This clone was counted only a few times. The chain employs TRBV5-4 and TRBJ2-7; 7 nucleotides agree with TRBD2. This CDR3 has 13 residues. Germline V gene lookup returns CDR1 SGHNT and CDR2 YYREEE (reference sequence). After removal of 3 bases from V and 3 bases from J, the junction contained 3 bases not matched to a gene. The CDR3 is CASSWRTSYEQYF. CDR3 nucleotides: TGTGCCAGCAGCTGGCGGACTAGCTACGAGCAGTACTTC.

This chain joins TRBV27 and TRBJ1-4, with D perhaps TRBD1 (6 bases). Germline V gene sequence: CDR1 MNHEY, CDR2 SMNVEV (reference sequence). The V gene lost 6 bases and the J gene lost 5 bases, with 10 bases spanning the gap. The CDR3 is 13 amino acids. CDR3 sequence reads: CASRQGRNEKLFF. The CDR3 DNA sequence: TGTGCCAGCAGACAGGGCCGAAATGAAAAACTGTTTTTT. The full variable domain, rest sourced from reference TRBV27 and TRBJ1-4, is EAQVTQNPRYLITVTGKKLTVTCSQNMNHEYMSWYRQDPGLGLRQIYYSMNVEVTDKGDVPEGYKVSRKEKRNFPLILESPSPNQTSLYFCASRQGRNEKLFFGSGTQLSVL.

The chain recombines TRBV30 with TRBJ2-1, with 8 nucleotides matching TRBD1. After removal of 1 base from V and 13 bases from J, the junction contained 6 bases not matched to a gene. In germline, CDR1 is GTSNPN, CDR2 SVGIG (reference sequence). This CDR3 spans 12 amino acids. CDR3 in amino acids: CAWSGSGGVQFF. CDR3 bases: TGTGCCTGGAGTGGATCAGGGGGCGTACAGTTCTTC.

The rearrangement joins TRBV28 to TRBJ2-3, with D possibly being TRBD2 (6 bases). V shed 3 bases and J shed 2 bases, with 12 bases lying between them. Germline CDR1 MDHEN, CDR2 SYDVKM. This CDR3 region has 15 residues. CDR3 sequence (DNA): TGTGCCAGCAGTTTGGATCCGGGACTCACAGATACGCAGTATTTT. Protein product: CASSLDPGLTDTQYF.